These T cell receptor beta chains were read from a single sample in a study of intratumoral heterogeneity in liver cancer. Method: immunoSEQ multiplex PCR; TCRdb's copy keeps in-frame clones and lacks some. Of about 6,200 clones listed, under 75% are singletons. The sample consisted of tumor tissue, taken before any cancer treatment. The receptors come from a woman aged 70-85 years with hepatocellular carcinoma. Both conserved end residues are part of each CDR3. Fields, in order: clone size, D gene, J gene, V gene, CDR3 DNA, CDR3 protein. The D gene is left open where the match is weak. Only part of the rows carry a size: once, few, many, or a class if the clone is expanded.

abundance: .
d_gene: TRBD1
j_gene: TRBJ1-5
v_gene: TRBV7-2
CDR3nt: TGTGCCAGCAGCCCAGGGGGGTATAGCAATCAGCCCCAGCATTTT
CDR3aa: CASSPGGYSNQPQHF

abundance: .
d_gene: .
j_gene: TRBJ1-2
v_gene: TRBV6-5
CDR3nt: TGTGCCAGCAGTTTCCGGACGGCGGAAGGCTACACCTTC
CDR3aa: CASSFRTAEGYTF

abundance: .
d_gene: .
j_gene: TRBJ1-4
v_gene: TRBV6-5
CDR3nt: TGTGCCAGCAGTTACTCCATCCGGCCAGGATTATCCAAACTGTTTTTT
CDR3aa: CASSYSIRPGLSKLFF

abundance: .
d_gene: .
j_gene: TRBJ2-5
v_gene: TRBV5-5
CDR3nt: TGTGCCAGCAGCTTGGGGCCCAGGCCACAGGGTCAAGAGACCCAGTACTTC
CDR3aa: CASSLGPRPQGQETQYF

abundance: .
d_gene: TRBD1
j_gene: TRBJ2-5
v_gene: TRBV29-1
CDR3nt: TGCAGCGTTGAGGCCGACAGGGGGCGAGGGGAGACCCAGTACTTC
CDR3aa: CSVEADRGRGETQYF

abundance: few
d_gene: .
j_gene: TRBJ1-5
v_gene: TRBV2
CDR3nt: TGTGCCAGCACTGAGGGACTGTTTCAGCCCCAGCATTTT
CDR3aa: CASTEGLFQPQHF

abundance: .
d_gene: .
j_gene: TRBJ2-1
v_gene: TRBV7-2
CDR3nt: TGTGCCAGCGGTTACCAACTCCGGGCCTCAGGAAGCGATGAGCAGTTCTTC
CDR3aa: CASGYQLRASGSDEQFF

abundance: .
d_gene: TRBD2
j_gene: TRBJ2-1
v_gene: TRBV7-9
CDR3nt: TGTGCCAGCAGCTCAGGACTAGCGGGAGGATTGGGGGCCTACAATGAGCAGTTCTTC
CDR3aa: CASSSGLAGGLGAYNEQFF

abundance: .
d_gene: TRBD1
j_gene: TRBJ2-3
v_gene: TRBV19
CDR3nt: TGTGCCAGTAGTCCCGGGGGACAGGGCGGTACGCAGTATTTT
CDR3aa: CASSPGGQGGTQYF

abundance: .
d_gene: TRBD1
j_gene: TRBJ1-1
v_gene: TRBV7-6
CDR3nt: TGTGCCAGCAGTACCGGGACAGGGGGGGCAAGGACTGAAGCTTTCTTT
CDR3aa: CASSTGTGGARTEAFF

abundance: few
d_gene: .
j_gene: TRBJ2-5
v_gene: TRBV10-1
CDR3nt: TGCGCCAGCAGCGGATTCCGGGGGACCCAGTACTTC
CDR3aa: CASSGFRGTQYF

abundance: .
d_gene: TRBD1
j_gene: TRBJ2-7
v_gene: TRBV4-1
CDR3nt: TGCGCCAGCAGCCAAGCGGCTAGTGACAGGGCCTACGAGCAGTACTTC
CDR3aa: CASSQAASDRAYEQYF

abundance: once
d_gene: .
j_gene: TRBJ2-2
v_gene: TRBV7-6
CDR3nt: TGTGCCAGCAGCCCATCCTCCCAGGGAGGCACCGGGGAGCTGTTTTTT
CDR3aa: CASSPSSQGGTGELFF

abundance: few
d_gene: TRBD1
j_gene: TRBJ1-2
v_gene: TRBV29-1
CDR3nt: TGCAGCGTCACAGGGGGAGAACGGGGCTACACCTTC
CDR3aa: CSVTGGERGYTF

abundance: .
d_gene: .
j_gene: TRBJ2-3
v_gene: TRBV28
CDR3nt: TGTGCCAGCAGGGGCAGGCCCCCAGCCGGAGATACGCAGTATTTT
CDR3aa: CASRGRPPAGDTQYF

abundance: .
d_gene: .
j_gene: TRBJ1-2
v_gene: TRBV28
CDR3nt: TGTGCCAGCAGCTCCACAGGGACTAACTATGGCTACACCTTC
CDR3aa: CASSSTGTNYGYTF

abundance: few
d_gene: .
j_gene: TRBJ1-2
v_gene: TRBV27
CDR3nt: TGTGCCAGCAGTCAAAGGCAATTTGAAACCGCCTATGGCTACACCTTC
CDR3aa: CASSQRQFETAYGYTF

abundance: .
d_gene: .
j_gene: TRBJ2-2
v_gene: TRBV7-9
CDR3nt: TGTGCCAGCAGCATCAACACCGGGGAGCTGTTTTTT
CDR3aa: CASSINTGELFF

abundance: few
d_gene: TRBD1
j_gene: TRBJ1-2
v_gene: TRBV3-1/TRBV3-2
CDR3nt: TGTGCCAGCAGCCAAATATCAGGACAGGGCGGTGGCTACACCTTC
CDR3aa: CASSQISGQGGGYTF

abundance: .
d_gene: .
j_gene: TRBJ2-2
v_gene: TRBV20-1
CDR3nt: TGCAGTGCTAGTCCATACGAGACGAACACCGGGGAGCTGTTTTTT
CDR3aa: CSASPYETNTGELFF

abundance: .
d_gene: .
j_gene: TRBJ1-5
v_gene: TRBV28
CDR3nt: TGTGCCAGCAGTTCGGACAATTTTAGCAATCAGCCCCAGCATTTT
CDR3aa: CASSSDNFSNQPQHF

abundance: .
d_gene: TRBD1
j_gene: TRBJ1-2
v_gene: TRBV19
CDR3nt: TGTGCCAGTAGTTTCTGGGACAGGGGGTTTGGCTACACCTTC
CDR3aa: CASSFWDRGFGYTF

abundance: .
d_gene: TRBD1
j_gene: TRBJ1-2
v_gene: TRBV7-3
CDR3nt: TGTGCCAGCAGCTCGCACTGGACAGGGGATGGCTACACCTTC
CDR3aa: CASSSHWTGDGYTF

abundance: .
d_gene: .
j_gene: TRBJ2-1
v_gene: TRBV24-1
CDR3nt: TGTGCCACCAGTGCGAAAGCCTACAATGAGCAGTTCTTC
CDR3aa: CATSAKAYNEQFF

abundance: few
d_gene: .
j_gene: TRBJ1-3
v_gene: TRBV25-1
CDR3nt: TGTGCCAGCAGTGAAGAGAGGTCTGGAAACACCATATATTTT
CDR3aa: CASSEERSGNTIYF

abundance: .
d_gene: .
j_gene: TRBJ2-7
v_gene: TRBV11-1
CDR3nt: TGTGCCAGCAGCCTGGGACGGTTCTACGAGCAGTACTTC
CDR3aa: CASSLGRFYEQYF

abundance: few
d_gene: .
j_gene: TRBJ2-7
v_gene: TRBV20-1
CDR3nt: TGCAGTGCTTCGACTAGTGACGAGCAGTACTTC
CDR3aa: CSASTSDEQYF

abundance: .
d_gene: .
j_gene: TRBJ1-4
v_gene: TRBV30
CDR3nt: TGTGCCTGGGGCCAAGCGTGGCAGGTGACAACTAATGAAAAACTGTTTTTT
CDR3aa: CAWGQAWQVTTNEKLFF

abundance: .
d_gene: .
j_gene: TRBJ2-1
v_gene: TRBV5-1
CDR3nt: TGCGCCAGCAGCCAACGATCCGGGACGGGTAACAATGAGCAGTTCTTC
CDR3aa: CASSQRSGTGNNEQFF

abundance: once
d_gene: .
j_gene: TRBJ1-2
v_gene: TRBV5-6
CDR3nt: TGTGCCAGCAGCTTGGCAGGGGAGAACTATGGCTACACCTTC
CDR3aa: CASSLAGENYGYTF

abundance: .
d_gene: TRBD2
j_gene: TRBJ2-1
v_gene: TRBV2
CDR3nt: TGTGCCAGCAGTGACCCCAAGTCGGGGGGGCAAAGCTCCTACAATGAGCAGTTCTTC
CDR3aa: CASSDPKSGGQSSYNEQFF

abundance: .
d_gene: .
j_gene: TRBJ1-3
v_gene: TRBV2
CDR3nt: TGTGCCAGCAGAGGGGGTCCAGGCACCATATATTTT
CDR3aa: CASRGGPGTIYF

abundance: .
d_gene: TRBD2
j_gene: TRBJ2-3
v_gene: TRBV5-1
CDR3nt: TGCGCCAGCAGCTTGGGACTAGCGGGAGCCACAGATACGCAGTATTTT
CDR3aa: CASSLGLAGATDTQYF

abundance: few
d_gene: TRBD2
j_gene: TRBJ2-1
v_gene: TRBV7-3
CDR3nt: TGTGCCAGCAGCTCGAGGGGCGGGAGTGGCGCCAATGAGCAGTTCTTC
CDR3aa: CASSSRGGSGANEQFF

abundance: .
d_gene: TRBD1
j_gene: TRBJ2-7
v_gene: TRBV7-2
CDR3nt: TGTGCCAGCAGCTTAGGGTCGGACAGGGTCTCCGAGCAGTACTTC
CDR3aa: CASSLGSDRVSEQYF

abundance: .
d_gene: .
j_gene: TRBJ1-4
v_gene: TRBV13
CDR3nt: TGTGCCAGCAGCAGAGCCGGGACGCTTAATGAAAAACTGTTTTTT
CDR3aa: CASSRAGTLNEKLFF

abundance: few
d_gene: TRBD1
j_gene: TRBJ1-5
v_gene: TRBV24-1
CDR3nt: TGTGCCACCAGTGACCAGGGGGGACCTCTGGAACAGCCCCAGCATTTT
CDR3aa: CATSDQGGPLEQPQHF

abundance: few
d_gene: .
j_gene: TRBJ1-2
v_gene: TRBV28
CDR3nt: TGTGCCAGCAGTTTAAACTATGGCTACACCTTC
CDR3aa: CASSLNYGYTF

abundance: .
d_gene: .
j_gene: TRBJ1-2
v_gene: TRBV18
CDR3nt: TGTGCCAGCTCACCGGATGAGACCTATGGCTACACCTTC
CDR3aa: CASSPDETYGYTF

abundance: .
d_gene: .
j_gene: TRBJ1-1
v_gene: TRBV7-8
CDR3nt: TGTGCCAGCAGCTTGAACACTGAAGCTTTCTTT
CDR3aa: CASSLNTEAFF

abundance: few
d_gene: TRBD1
j_gene: TRBJ2-7
v_gene: TRBV29-1
CDR3nt: TGCAGCGTCCTCGGACAGGTCTCCGCGTACGAGCAGTACTTC
CDR3aa: CSVLGQVSAYEQYF

abundance: .
d_gene: .
j_gene: TRBJ2-3
v_gene: TRBV15
CDR3nt: TGTGCCACCAGCAGGGAGCTAGGGGGCGGGAAAGATACGCAGTATTTT
CDR3aa: CATSRELGGGKDTQYF

abundance: once
d_gene: .
j_gene: TRBJ2-2
v_gene: TRBV6-5
CDR3nt: TGTGCCAGCAGCGCGCAGGGAGCAGGGACCGGGGAGCTGTTTTTT
CDR3aa: CASSAQGAGTGELFF

abundance: .
d_gene: .
j_gene: TRBJ2-7
v_gene: TRBV4-1
CDR3nt: TGCGCCAGCAGCCAGGTAGGGGGGAGGCTCTACGAGCAGTACTTC
CDR3aa: CASSQVGGRLYEQYF

abundance: .
d_gene: TRBD2
j_gene: TRBJ2-5
v_gene: TRBV6-5
CDR3nt: TGTGCCAGCAGTCCGGGGGGGCGGAGGCAAGAGACCCAGTACTTC
CDR3aa: CASSPGGRRQETQYF

abundance: .
d_gene: TRBD2
j_gene: TRBJ2-1
v_gene: TRBV29-1
CDR3nt: TGCAGCGTTGAGGGGGGAGGGATCGGCAATGAGCAGTTCTTC
CDR3aa: CSVEGGGIGNEQFF

abundance: .
d_gene: TRBD1
j_gene: TRBJ2-3
v_gene: TRBV7-2
CDR3nt: TGTGCCAGCAGCCCCGGACAGGGGGCGATAGATACGCAGTATTTT
CDR3aa: CASSPGQGAIDTQYF

abundance: .
d_gene: TRBD2
j_gene: TRBJ2-3
v_gene: TRBV7-8
CDR3nt: TGTGCCAGCAGCTTTTCCGCGGGAGGGAACACAGATACGCAGTATTTT
CDR3aa: CASSFSAGGNTDTQYF

abundance: .
d_gene: .
j_gene: TRBJ2-2
v_gene: TRBV5-1
CDR3nt: TGCGCCAGCAGCTGGGGAAACACCGGGGAGCTGTTTTTT
CDR3aa: CASSWGNTGELFF

abundance: once
d_gene: .
j_gene: TRBJ2-3
v_gene: TRBV6-1
CDR3nt: TGTGCCAGCAGTGAGGCGGGACGGCCAAATACGCAGTATTTT
CDR3aa: CASSEAGRPNTQYF

abundance: .
d_gene: .
j_gene: TRBJ2-7
v_gene: TRBV10-3
CDR3nt: TGTGCCATCAGTAGGGACATAGGCTACGAGCAGTACTTC
CDR3aa: CAISRDIGYEQYF

abundance: .
d_gene: .
j_gene: TRBJ1-4
v_gene: TRBV9
CDR3nt: TGTGCCAGCAGCGTAGCTCCGGGCGACGAAAAACTGTTTTTT
CDR3aa: CASSVAPGDEKLFF

abundance: .
d_gene: .
j_gene: TRBJ2-3
v_gene: TRBV29-1
CDR3nt: TGCAGCGTTGGAGGAGATGGTTCAGATACGCAGTATTTT
CDR3aa: CSVGGDGSDTQYF

abundance: .
d_gene: TRBD2
j_gene: TRBJ2-7
v_gene: TRBV5-1
CDR3nt: TGCGCCAGCAGCCCGGGACTAGCGGGAGTAAGCGAGCAGTACTTC
CDR3aa: CASSPGLAGVSEQYF

abundance: .
d_gene: .
j_gene: TRBJ2-5
v_gene: TRBV24-1
CDR3nt: TGTGCCACCAGTGACCCGACAGGATGGGAGACCCAGTACTTC
CDR3aa: CATSDPTGWETQYF